A single sample gave rise to the 16 T cell receptor beta chains below, sequenced in a study of cytomegalovirus exposure and HLA in healthy donors. It was with 60 Vbeta and 13 Jbeta primers that the PCR ran. Only in-frame clones appear in the TCRdb table, and some are missing; sequencing was by immunoSEQ multiplex PCR. The sample data list 80,000 to 95,000 clones. Material: PBMCs. The receptors derive from a man aged 50-59 years in good health and CMV-seropositive.

The chain recombines TRBV5-6 with TRBJ2-5; D possibly corresponds to TRBD1 (5 bases). The CDR3 runs to 13 residues. The V end lost 0 bases, the J end lost 2 bases, and 5 bases lay between the germline ends. Germline loops: CDR1 SGHDT, CDR2 YYEEEE. CDR3 amino acids: CASSLGQQETQYF. The CDR3 nucleotides read TGTGCCAGCAGCTTGGGACAGCAAGAGACCCAGTACTTC.

This rearrangement joins TRBV11-3 to TRBJ2-2; TRBD1 matches at 11 bases. The CDR3 has 16 residues. Trimming cost V 5 bases and J 6 bases; bases outside gene matches: 8. Germline V gives CDR1 SGHNT, CDR2 YENEEA. CDR3 in amino acids: CASSAIRTGGAGELFF. The CDR3 bases are TGTGCCAGCAGCGCAATAAGGACAGGGGGCGCCGGGGAGCTGTTTTTT.

This chain uses TRBV19 with TRBJ2-7, with 7 positions matching TRBD2. CDR1 is LNHDA, CDR2 SQIVND, per germline (reference sequence). The CDR3 has 18 amino acids. Trimming cost V 3 bases and J 4 bases; bases outside gene matches: 18. The CDR3 sequence is CASSIDRASAGVLYEQYF. CDR3 DNA sequence: TGTGCCAGTAGTATTGACCGGGCGTCGGCGGGAGTATTATACGAGCAGTACTTC.

The chain links TRBV18 to TRBJ2-6; TRBD1 aligns across 8 bases. The V gene's germline CDR1 is KGHSH and CDR2 LQKENI. This CDR3 region has 19 residues. With 6 bases clipped from V and 2 bases from J, the junction kept 15 bases outside the gene matches. The CDR3 region is CASSRRQGSAVAGANVLTF. The DNA for the CDR3 is TGTGCCAGCTCCCGGAGACAGGGGAGCGCGGTTGCTGGGGCCAACGTCCTGACTTTC.

The chain employs TRBV6-5 and TRBJ1-5, with D hard to call. CDR1 MNHEY and CDR2 SVGAGI come from the germline V gene. Trimming removed 6 bases from V and 0 bases from J, with 12 bases in between. This CDR3 comprises 15 residues. CDR3 region: CASSRGGYSNQPQHF. CDR3 coding DNA: TGTGCCAGCAGCCGCGGAGGATATAGCAATCAGCCCCAGCATTTT.

CDR3 DNA sequence: TGTGCCAGCAGCTCCCAGCGGGACTCCTACGAGCAGTACGTC. Translated: CASSSQRDSYEQYV. The chain links TRBV11-2 to TRBJ2-7; TRBD2 matches at 7 bases. V trimming: 4 bases; J trimming: 0 bases; junction bases outside the gene matches: 3. This CDR3 contains 14 residues. CDR1 is SGHAT, CDR2 FQNNGV, per germline.

V and J are TRBV11-2 and TRBJ2-7; 8 bases are shared with TRBD2. The CDR3 is 15 amino acids. V shed 3 bases and J 3 bases; nucleotides not matched to a gene: 7. Germline V gene data show CDR1 as SGHAT and CDR2 as FQNNGV. The CDR3 region has the DNA TGTGCCAGCAGCTTTGGCACTAGCGGCGTCTACGAGCAGTACGTC. The encoded protein is CASSFGTSGVYEQYV.

The chain uses TRBV7-6 and TRBJ2-7; 10 bases map to TRBD2. Per the germline V gene, CDR1 is SGHVS and CDR2 is FNYEAQ. V was pared by 5 bases and J by 2 bases, with 6 bases of the junction left unmatched. The CDR3 contains 15 residues. The DNA for the CDR3 is TGTGCCAGCAGCCCCGGACTAGCGGCAACCTACGAGCAGTACTTC. As protein: CASSPGLAATYEQYF.

The rearrangement uses TRBV19 and TRBJ2-7; a weak D match, TRBD2 (6 bases). Trimming pared 5 bases from V and 3 bases from J, leaving 17 bases between. Germline assignment: CDR1 LNHDA and CDR2 SQIVND (reference sequence). CDR3 length equals 15 residues. The CDR3 loop is CASSPRDLNVYEQYF. In nucleotides, the CDR3 is TGTGCCAGTAGTCCCCGGGACTTGAACGTCTACGAGCAGTACTTC.

This chain connects TRBV9 to TRBJ2-3; perhaps TRBD1 as D (6 bases). CDR3 size: 15 residues. In germline, CDR1 is SGDLS, CDR2 YYNGEE. Trimming shortened V by 3 bases and J by 2 bases, and 13 bases separated the two germline ends. CDR3 in DNA: TGTGCCAGCAGCGACCGACGGGACACCACAGATACGCAGTATTTT. It is translated as CASSDRRDTTDTQYF.

This rearrangement joins TRBV5-4 to TRBJ2-7, with 7 positions matching TRBD2. The CDR3 is made up of 15 amino acids. The ends lost 1 base at V and 3 bases at J; junction bases unmatched: 7. Germline loops: CDR1 SGHNT, CDR2 YYREEE (reference sequence). CDR3 sequence reads: CASSLLGTGGYEQYF. In nucleotides, the CDR3 is TGTGCCAGCAGCTTGTTAGGGACGGGAGGCTACGAGCAGTACTTC.

The chain uses TRBV18 and TRBJ2-1; possibly TRBD2 for D (7 bases). Germline V gene sequence: CDR1 KGHSH, CDR2 LQKENI. The CDR3 consists of 16 residues. Trimming cost V 2 bases and J 4 bases, with 15 bases left between them. The CDR3 DNA sequence: TGTGCCAGCTCACCATATTCAAGCGGGACATACAATGAGCAGTTCTTC. Translating gives CASSPYSSGTYNEQFF.

The genes are TRBV5-1 and TRBJ2-1; D may be TRBD2 (8 bases). Trimming shortened V by 4 bases and J by 7 bases, and 18 bases separated the two germline ends. The germline V gene encodes CDR1 SGHRS and CDR2 YFSETQ. CDR3 length equals 15 residues. The CDR3 loop is CASSPQGVAGNEQFF. CDR3 nucleotide sequence: TGCGCCAGCAGCCCCCAGGGGGTAGCGGGGAATGAGCAGTTCTTC.

The chain has TRBV27 and TRBJ1-5, with unresolved D. CDR1 MNHEY and CDR2 SMNVEV come from the germline V gene (reference sequence). Trimming removed 2 bases at V and 5 bases at J, with 13 bases between. The CDR3 consists of 15 residues. CDR3 sequence reads: CASSLLGRRDQPQHF. CDR3 bases: TGTGCCAGCAGTTTACTGGGGAGGAGGGATCAGCCCCAGCATTTT.

The chain combines TRBV13 with TRBJ2-7, with D possibly matching TRBD1 (5 bases). From germline, CDR1 is PRHDT and CDR2 FYEKMQ (reference sequence). Trimming cost V 5 bases and J 2 bases, with 25 bases left between them. The CDR3 contains 18 residues. DNA for the CDR3: TGTGCCAGCAGCCCAAGACGCCCGGACACCCTGATACCCTACGAGCAGTACTTC. It is translated as CASSPRRPDTLIPYEQYF.

The chain joins TRBV6-6 to TRBJ2-6; D not resolved. Looked up from germline, CDR1 is MNHNY and CDR2 is SVGAGI (reference sequence). The CDR3 is made up of 15 amino acids. Trimming removed 8 bases at V and 1 base at J, with 12 bases between. The CDR3 is CASRGRSSGANVLTF. In nucleotides, the CDR3 is TGTGCCAGCCGAGGTCGCTCGTCTGGGGCCAACGTCCTGACTTTC.